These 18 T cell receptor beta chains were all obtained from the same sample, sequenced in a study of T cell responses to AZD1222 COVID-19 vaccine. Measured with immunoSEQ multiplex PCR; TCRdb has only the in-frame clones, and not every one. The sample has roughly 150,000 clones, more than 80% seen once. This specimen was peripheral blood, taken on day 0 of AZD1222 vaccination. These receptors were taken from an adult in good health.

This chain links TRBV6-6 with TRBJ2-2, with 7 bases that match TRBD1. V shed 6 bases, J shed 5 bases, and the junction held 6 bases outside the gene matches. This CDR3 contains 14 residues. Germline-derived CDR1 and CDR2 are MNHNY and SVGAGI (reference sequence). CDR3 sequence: CASRDTGVTGELFF. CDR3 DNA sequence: TGTGCCAGCAGAGATACAGGGGTGACCGGGGAGCTGTTTTTT.

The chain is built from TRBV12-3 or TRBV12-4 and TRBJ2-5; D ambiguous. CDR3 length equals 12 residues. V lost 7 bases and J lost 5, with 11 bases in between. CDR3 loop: CASIRSWETQYF. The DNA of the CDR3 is TGTGCCAGCATTCGTAGTTGGGAGACCCAGTACTTC.

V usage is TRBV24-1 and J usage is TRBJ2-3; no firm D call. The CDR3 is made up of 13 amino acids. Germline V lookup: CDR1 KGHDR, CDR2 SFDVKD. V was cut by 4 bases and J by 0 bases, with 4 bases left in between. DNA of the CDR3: TGTGCCACCAGTGAACCGAGCACAGATACGCAGTATTTT. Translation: CATSEPSTDTQYF.

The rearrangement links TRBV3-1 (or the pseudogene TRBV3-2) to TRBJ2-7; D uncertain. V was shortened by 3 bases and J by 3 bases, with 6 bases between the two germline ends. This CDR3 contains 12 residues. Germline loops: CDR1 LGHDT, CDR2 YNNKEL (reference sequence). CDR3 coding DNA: TGTGCCAGCAGCCAGGGCGTCTACGAGCAGTACTTC. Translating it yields CASSQGVYEQYF.

The CDR3 is CASTKLRGYNEQFF. DNA for the CDR3: TGTGCCAGCACTAAGTTAAGGGGCTACAATGAGCAGTTCTTC. The chain couples TRBV28 to TRBJ2-1; D may be TRBD1 (5 bases). Trimming took off 7 bases at V and 3 bases at J, with 13 bases between the two ends. This CDR3 contains 14 residues. Germline V CDR1 and CDR2: MDHEN, SYDVKM.

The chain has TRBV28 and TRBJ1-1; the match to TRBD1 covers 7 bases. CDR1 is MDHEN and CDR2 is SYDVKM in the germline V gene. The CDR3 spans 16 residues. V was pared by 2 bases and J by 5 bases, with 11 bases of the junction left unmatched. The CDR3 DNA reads TGTGCCAGCAGTTTACACCCTTTGGACAGGTTTACTGAAGCTTTCTTT. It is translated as CASSLHPLDRFTEAFF.

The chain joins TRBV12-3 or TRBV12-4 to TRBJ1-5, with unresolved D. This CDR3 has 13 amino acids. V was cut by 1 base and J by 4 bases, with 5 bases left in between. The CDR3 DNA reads TGTGCCAGCAGTTTAGGACTAAATCAGCCCCAGCATTTT. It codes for CASSLGLNQPQHF.

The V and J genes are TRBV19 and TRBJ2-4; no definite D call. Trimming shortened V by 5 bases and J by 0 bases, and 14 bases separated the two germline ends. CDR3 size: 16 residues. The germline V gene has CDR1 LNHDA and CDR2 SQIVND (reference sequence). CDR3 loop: CASSLQNQLAKNIQYF. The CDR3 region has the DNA TGTGCCAGTAGTCTACAGAATCAACTAGCCAAAAACATTCAGTACTTC.

The CDR3 protein is CAWLDRGVTEAFF. The DNA for the CDR3 is TGTGCCTGGCTGGACAGGGGCGTCACTGAAGCTTTCTTT. This chain uses TRBV30 with TRBJ1-1, with 9 nucleotides matching TRBD1. There are 13 residues in the CDR3. Trimming cost V 5 bases and J 4 bases; bases outside gene matches: 5. CDR1 and CDR2 (germline): GTSNPN, SVGIG (reference sequence).

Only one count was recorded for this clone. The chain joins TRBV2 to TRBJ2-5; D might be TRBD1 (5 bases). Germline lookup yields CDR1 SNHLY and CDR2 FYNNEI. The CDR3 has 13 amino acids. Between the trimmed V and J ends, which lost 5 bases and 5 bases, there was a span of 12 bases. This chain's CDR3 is CASSKTGQETQYF. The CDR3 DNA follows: TGTGCCAGCAGTAAAACAGGTCAGGAGACCCAGTACTTC.

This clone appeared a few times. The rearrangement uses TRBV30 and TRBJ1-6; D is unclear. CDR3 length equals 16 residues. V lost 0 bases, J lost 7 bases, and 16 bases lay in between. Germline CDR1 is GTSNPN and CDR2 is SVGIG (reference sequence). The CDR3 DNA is TGTGCCTGGAGTGTGGTTTCGGGCCAGAAAAATTCACCCCTCCACTTT. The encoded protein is CAWSVVSGQKNSPLHF.

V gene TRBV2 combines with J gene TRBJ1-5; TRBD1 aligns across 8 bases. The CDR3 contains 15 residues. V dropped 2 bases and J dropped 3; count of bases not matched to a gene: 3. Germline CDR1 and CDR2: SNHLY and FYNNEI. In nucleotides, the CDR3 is TGTGCCAGCAGTGAAAAGACAGGGGACAATCAGCCCCAGCATTTT. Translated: CASSEKTGDNQPQHF.

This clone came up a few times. The CDR3 spells CASSVTAGPRQPQHF. CDR3 nucleotide sequence: TGTGCCAGCAGCGTAACGGCCGGGCCCCGGCAGCCCCAGCATTTT. The chain joins TRBV9 to TRBJ1-5; unclear D gene. Germline CDR1 SGDLS, CDR2 YYNGEE. Trimming removed 1 base from V and 7 bases from J, with 15 bases in between. This CDR3 has 15 amino acids.

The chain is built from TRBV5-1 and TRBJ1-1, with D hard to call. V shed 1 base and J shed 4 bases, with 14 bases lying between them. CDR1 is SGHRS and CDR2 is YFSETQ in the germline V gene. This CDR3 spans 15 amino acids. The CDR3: CASSLKGLGVTEAFF. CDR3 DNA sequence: TGCGCCAGCAGCTTGAAAGGGCTTGGCGTCACTGAAGCTTTCTTT.

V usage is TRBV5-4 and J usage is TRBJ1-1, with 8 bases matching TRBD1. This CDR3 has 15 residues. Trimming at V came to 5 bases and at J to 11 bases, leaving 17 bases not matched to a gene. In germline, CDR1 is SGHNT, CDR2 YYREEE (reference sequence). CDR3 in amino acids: CASSHRDRPDQDAFF. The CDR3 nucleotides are TGTGCCAGCAGTCACCGGGACAGGCCCGATCAGGATGCTTTCTTT.

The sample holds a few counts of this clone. CDR3 loop: CASSRRTGRLTGELFF. As DNA, the CDR3 is TGTGCCAGCAGCCGAAGGACAGGGAGGTTGACCGGGGAGCTGTTTTTT. The chain recombines TRBV5-4 with TRBJ2-2, with 8 nucleotides matching TRBD1. Germline CDR1 SGHNT, CDR2 YYREEE (reference sequence). V shed 4 bases and J 5 bases; nucleotides not matched to a gene: 10. The CDR3 has 16 residues.

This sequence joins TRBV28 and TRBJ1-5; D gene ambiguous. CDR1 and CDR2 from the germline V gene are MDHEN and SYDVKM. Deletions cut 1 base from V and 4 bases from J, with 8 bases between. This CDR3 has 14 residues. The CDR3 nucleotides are TGTGCCAGCAGTTTATTTTTGGGGAATCAGCCCCAGCATTTT. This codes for CASSLFLGNQPQHF.

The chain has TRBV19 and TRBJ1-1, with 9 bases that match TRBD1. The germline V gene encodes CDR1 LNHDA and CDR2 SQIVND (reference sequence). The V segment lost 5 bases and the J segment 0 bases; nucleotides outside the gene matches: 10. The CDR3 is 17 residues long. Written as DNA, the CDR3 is TGTGCCAGTAGTGCACACCCGGGACAGGGTTTGAACACTGAAGCTTTCTTT. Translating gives CASSAHPGQGLNTEAFF.